The rows below give T cell receptor beta chains drawn from one sample of a study of cytomegalovirus exposure and HLA in healthy donors. The repertoire was sequenced with immunoSEQ multiplex PCR; TCRdb's copy has only in-frame clones and lacks some. The table records 150,000 to 200,000 clones, about three quarters of them present only once. The sequenced material came from PBMCs. The receptors come from a man aged 50-60 years in good health and CMV-seropositive. The CDR3 runs from the conserved cysteine through the conserved F or W. D genes are given only for firm matches. Clone size is stated in some rows and not others, as once, few, many or a class when expanded.

d_gene	len	v_gene	abundance	j_gene	CDR3nt	CDR3aa
-	15	TRBV5-1	once	TRBJ2-5	TGCGCCAGCAGCCTGGCCGGACACTCCCAAGAGACCCAGTACTTC	CASSLAGHSQETQYF
TRBD2	17	TRBV5-1	once	TRBJ2-1	TGCGCCAGCAGCTTGGGCGGAGGGACTAGCGGGAGGAATGAGCAGTTCTTC	CASSLGGGTSGRNEQFF
TRBD1	16	TRBV15	-	TRBJ1-5	TGTGCCACCAGCAGAGGAGGGGGCTATAGCAATCAGCCCCAGCATTTT	CATSRGGGYSNQPQHF
TRBD2	15	TRBV7-2	-	TRBJ2-7	TGTGCCAGCAGCTCGACTAGCGGGGCCTCCTACGAGCAGTACTTC	CASSSTSGASYEQYF
-	15	TRBV2	-	TRBJ1-5	TGTGCCAGCAGCGTTATGGGGGCGAGCAATCAGCCCCAGCATTTT	CASSVMGASNQPQHF
-	13	TRBV5-8	once	TRBJ1-2	TGTGCCAGCAGTTATACAGGCAACTATGGCTACACCTTC	CASSYTGNYGYTF
TRBD1	18	TRBV5-4	-	TRBJ1-2	TGTGCCAGCAGCTTGGCCGAGGTGACAGGGGGCGCCGGGCGGGCCTACACCTTC	CASSLAEVTGGAGRAYTF
-	15	TRBV5-6	-	TRBJ1-1	TGTGCCAGCAGCTTGAGGATAAAAGGAGACACTGAAGCTTTCTTT	CASSLRIKGDTEAFF
-	14	TRBV15	-	TRBJ1-2	TGTGCCACCAGCAGAGGGGACATTAACTATGGCTACACCTTC	CATSRGDINYGYTF
-	14	TRBV15	-	TRBJ2-2	TGTGCCACCAGCATGGGGAGGTACACCGGGGAGCTGTTTTTT	CATSMGRYTGELFF
-	14	TRBV4-3	few	TRBJ2-5	TGCGCCAGCAGCCAAGATCGGGGTTTAGAGACCCAGTACTTC	CASSQDRGLETQYF
-	13	TRBV11-3	-	TRBJ2-1	TGTGCCAGCAGCGACAAACAGGGCGGTGAGCAGTTCTTC	CASSDKQGGEQFF
TRBD1	13	TRBV11-3	-	TRBJ2-7	TGTGCCAGCAGCTCCCGGGACAGCTACGAGCAGTACTTC	CASSSRDSYEQYF
TRBD2	17	TRBV13	few	TRBJ2-3	TGTGCCAGCAGCGACCAAGACGGACTAGAATTCACAGATACGCAGTATTTT	CASSDQDGLEFTDTQYF
-	11	TRBV19	few	TRBJ2-1	TGTGCCAGTAGTGACGGAAGGGGGCAGTTCTTC	CASSDGRGQFF